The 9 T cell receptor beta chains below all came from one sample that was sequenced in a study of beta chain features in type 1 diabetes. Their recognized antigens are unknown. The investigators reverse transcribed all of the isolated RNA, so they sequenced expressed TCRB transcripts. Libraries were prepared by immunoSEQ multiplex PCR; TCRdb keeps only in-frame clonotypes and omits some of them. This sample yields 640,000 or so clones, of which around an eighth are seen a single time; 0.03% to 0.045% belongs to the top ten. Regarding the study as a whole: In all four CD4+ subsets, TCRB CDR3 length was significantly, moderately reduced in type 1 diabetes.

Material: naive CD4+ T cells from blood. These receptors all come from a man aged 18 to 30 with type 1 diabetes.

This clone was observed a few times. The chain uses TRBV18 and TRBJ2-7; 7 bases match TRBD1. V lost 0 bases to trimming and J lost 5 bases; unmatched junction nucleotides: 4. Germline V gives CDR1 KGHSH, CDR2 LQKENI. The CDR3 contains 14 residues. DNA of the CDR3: TGTGCCAGCTCACCACCGGGACAGTCCGACGAGCAGTACTTC. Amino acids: CASSPPGQSDEQYF.

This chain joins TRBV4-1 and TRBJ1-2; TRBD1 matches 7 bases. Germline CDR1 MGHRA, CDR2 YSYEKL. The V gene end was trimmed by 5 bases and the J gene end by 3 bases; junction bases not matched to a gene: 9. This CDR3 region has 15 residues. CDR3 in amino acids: CASSTPETGYYGYTF. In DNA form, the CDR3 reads TGCGCCAGCAGCACACCGGAGACAGGGTACTATGGCTACACCTTC.

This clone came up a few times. This CDR3 is CAWSVEGAVSPLHF. The CDR3 DNA reads as TGTGCCTGGAGTGTAGAGGGGGCGGTTTCACCCCTCCACTTT. V and J are TRBV30 and TRBJ1-6; 7 positions agree with TRBD1. The trim removed 0 bases at V and 9 bases at J, leaving 5 bases unmatched. The germline V gene encodes CDR1 GTSNPN and CDR2 SVGIG (reference sequence). This CDR3 region has 14 residues.

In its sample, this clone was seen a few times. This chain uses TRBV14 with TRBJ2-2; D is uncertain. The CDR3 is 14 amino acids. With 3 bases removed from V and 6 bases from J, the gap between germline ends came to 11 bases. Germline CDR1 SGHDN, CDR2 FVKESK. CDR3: CASSQEKGPGELFF. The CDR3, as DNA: TGTGCCAGCAGCCAGGAGAAAGGACCCGGGGAGCTGTTTTTT.

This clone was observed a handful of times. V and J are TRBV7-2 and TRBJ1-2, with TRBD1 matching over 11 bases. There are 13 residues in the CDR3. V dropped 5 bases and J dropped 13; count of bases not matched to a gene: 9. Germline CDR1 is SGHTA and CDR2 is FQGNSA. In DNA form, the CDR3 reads TGTGCCAGCAGCGAAAGGACAGGGGGCTGGTGCACCTTC. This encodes CASSERTGGWCTF.

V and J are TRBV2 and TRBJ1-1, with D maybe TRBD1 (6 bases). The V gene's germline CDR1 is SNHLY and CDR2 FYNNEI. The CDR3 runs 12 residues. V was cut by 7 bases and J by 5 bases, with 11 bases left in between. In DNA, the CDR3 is TGTGCCAGCAACAGGGAGGGTACTGAAGCTTTCTTT. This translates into CASNREGTEAFF.

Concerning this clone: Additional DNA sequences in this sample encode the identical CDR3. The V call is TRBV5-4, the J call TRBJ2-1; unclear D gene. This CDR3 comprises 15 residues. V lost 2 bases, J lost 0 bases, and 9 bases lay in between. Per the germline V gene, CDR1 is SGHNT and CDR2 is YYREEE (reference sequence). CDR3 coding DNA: TGTGCCAGCAGCTTAGCGCTCAGCTCCTACAATGAGCAGTTCTTC. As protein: CASSLALSSYNEQFF.

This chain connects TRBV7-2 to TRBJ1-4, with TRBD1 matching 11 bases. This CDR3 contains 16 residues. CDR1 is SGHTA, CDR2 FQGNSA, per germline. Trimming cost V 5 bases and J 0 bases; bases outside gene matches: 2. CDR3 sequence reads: CASSGQGATTNEKLFF. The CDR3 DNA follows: TGTGCCAGCAGCGGACAGGGGGCAACAACTAATGAAAAACTGTTTTTT. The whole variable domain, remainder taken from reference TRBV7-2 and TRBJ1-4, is GAGVSQSPSNKVTEKGKDVELRCDPISGHTALYWYRQSLGQGLEFLIYFQGNSAPDKSGLPSDRFSAERTGGSVSTLTIQRTQQEDSAVYLCASSGQGATTNEKLFFGSGTQLSVL.

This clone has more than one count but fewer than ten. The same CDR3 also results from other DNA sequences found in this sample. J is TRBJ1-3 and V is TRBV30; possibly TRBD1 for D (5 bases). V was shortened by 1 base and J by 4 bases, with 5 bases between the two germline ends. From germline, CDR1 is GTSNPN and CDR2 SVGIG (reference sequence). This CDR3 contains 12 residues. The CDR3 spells CAWSAGGNTIYF. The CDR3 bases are TGTGCCTGGAGTGCAGGGGGAAACACCATATATTTT.